The 27 T cell receptor beta chains in this list originate from one sample, sequenced in a study of T cell changes during pregnancy in multiple sclerosis. Profiling relied on immunoSEQ multiplex PCR, and the TCRdb table lists in-frame clones only, not all of them. The sample carries under 75,000 clones, over 85% recorded once. Sequencing used CD8+ T cells from peripheral blood mononuclear cells, obtained in the second trimester of pregnancy. All receptors derive from a female donor with multiple sclerosis, enrolled in a pregnancy study.

The rearrangement joins TRBV19 to TRBJ2-1; D perhaps matches TRBD2 (6 bases). V lost 3 bases, J lost 4 bases, and 10 bases lay in between. Germline V gene data show CDR1 as LNHDA and CDR2 as SQIVND (reference sequence). The CDR3 is 14 residues long. CDR3 loop: CASSIGGAYNEQFF. In DNA, the CDR3 is TGTGCCAGTAGTATCGGGGGAGCATACAATGAGCAGTTCTTC.

This sequence joins TRBV28 and TRBJ2-7, with D possibly being TRBD1 (5 bases). The CDR3 totals 14 residues. Germline CDR1 reads MDHEN; CDR2 reads SYDVKM. V lost 2 bases, J lost 5 bases, and 13 bases lay in between. CDR3 bases: TGTGCCAGCAGTTTACAGGGTATAGACAACGAGCAGTACTTC. Its translation: CASSLQGIDNEQYF.

This clone was recorded once. The chain joins TRBV28 to TRBJ2-1; D not certain. Germline assignment: CDR1 MDHEN and CDR2 SYDVKM. Trimming left V 6 bases short and J 9 bases short, with 9 bases between. The CDR3 has 11 residues. Here the CDR3 reads CASSRLGEQFF. CDR3 coding DNA: TGTGCCAGCAGCCGACTTGGTGAGCAGTTCTTC.

This clone was observed once. This chain links TRBV25-1 with TRBJ1-1, with D possibly being TRBD1 (6 bases). V lost 7 bases and J 0 bases, leaving 9 bases between the germline ends. CDR3 length equals 13 residues. Germline CDR1 MGHDK, CDR2 SYGVNS. The CDR3 loop is CASMDSMNTEAFF. In DNA form, the CDR3 reads TGTGCCAGCATGGACAGCATGAACACTGAAGCTTTCTTT.

The chain joins TRBV10-3 to TRBJ2-1, with D possibly matching TRBD1 (7 bases). V dropped 6 bases and J dropped 6 bases, with 12 bases sitting between them. Germline loops: CDR1 ENHRY, CDR2 SYGVKD. This CDR3 has 13 residues. Written as DNA, the CDR3 is TGTGCCATCAGAACAGGGGACTCCAATGAGCAGTTCTTC. Translating gives CAIRTGDSNEQFF.

This chain uses TRBV19 with TRBJ2-7; D perhaps matches TRBD2 (5 bases). V was clipped by 9 bases and J by 0 bases, with 9 bases between them. This CDR3 region has 12 residues. Germline lookup yields CDR1 LNHDA and CDR2 SQIVND (reference sequence). The chain's CDR3 is CASLSASYEQYF. The CDR3 DNA reads as TGTGCCAGCCTTAGCGCCTCCTACGAGCAGTACTTC.

The chain joins TRBV4-1 to TRBJ2-7; 7 nucleotides agree with TRBD2. The trim removed 1 base at V and 3 bases at J, leaving 6 bases unmatched. The CDR3 runs to 15 residues. CDR1 is MGHRA and CDR2 is YSYEKL in the germline V gene. In nucleotides, the CDR3 is TGCGCCAGCAGCCAAGGGGCGGGAGTGGGCTACGAGCAGTACTTC. Protein product: CASSQGAGVGYEQYF.

The chain employs TRBV30 and TRBJ1-1; 8 bases are shared with TRBD1. The CDR3 sequence is 15 residues long. Germline V gives CDR1 GTSNPN, CDR2 SVGIG (reference sequence). The V and J ends lost 0 bases and 10 bases, in that order; junction bases with no gene match: 13. CDR3 residues: CAWSVLPGTGKGAFF. The CDR3 DNA reads as TGTGCCTGGAGTGTACTTCCCGGGACAGGAAAGGGAGCTTTCTTT.

This rearrangement joins TRBV4-3 to TRBJ2-7; tentatively, D is TRBD2 (6 bases). The V end was cut by 0 bases, the J end by 7 bases, with 13 bases between. Germline V CDR1 and CDR2: LGHNA, YSLEER. The CDR3 is made up of 14 amino acids. The CDR3 DNA reads as TGCGCCAGCAGCCAAGATAACCCGGGGACTGAGCAGTACTTC. Translating gives CASSQDNPGTEQYF.

This clone occurred a few times. V and J are TRBV6-4 and TRBJ2-3; 10 bases are shared with TRBD2. The CDR3 spans 17 residues. V dropped 0 bases and J dropped 2; count of bases not matched to a gene: 5. CDR1 and CDR2 (germline): MRHNA, SNTAGT. CDR3 DNA sequence: TGTGCCAGCAGTGACTCCTCGCTAGCGGGAGACACAGATACGCAGTATTTT. As protein: CASSDSSLAGDTDTQYF.

The chain couples TRBV19 to TRBJ2-2; D not certain. CDR3 length: 12 amino acids. From germline, CDR1 is LNHDA and CDR2 SQIVND (reference sequence). Trimming pared 8 bases from V and 3 bases from J, leaving 7 bases between. The CDR3 sequence: CASQQDTGELFF. The DNA of the CDR3 is TGTGCCAGTCAACAAGACACCGGGGAGCTGTTTTTT.

This chain joins TRBV5-1 and TRBJ2-5, with D uncertain. V was pared by 0 bases and J by 4 bases, with 16 bases between. Germline V gives CDR1 SGHRS, CDR2 YFSETQ. The CDR3 covers 16 residues. In nucleotides, the CDR3 is TGCGCCAGCAGCTTGGATGGTGGCAGATACGTAGAGACCCAGTACTTC. This translates into CASSLDGGRYVETQYF.

The rearrangement joins TRBV5-8 to TRBJ2-1; the D gene is possibly TRBD2 (5 bases). V lost 1 base, J lost 1 base, and 12 bases lay in between. Germline lookup yields CDR1 SGHTS and CDR2 YDEGEE. This CDR3 contains 16 residues. This chain's CDR3 is CASSLWVRGSYNEQFF. As DNA, the CDR3 is TGTGCCAGCAGCTTGTGGGTACGGGGATCCTACAATGAGCAGTTCTTC.

The CDR3 DNA reads TGTGCCAGCAGCATGGAGTTCCACGGGGGGGCGAACATTCAGTACTTC. Its protein is CASSMEFHGGANIQYF. The chain carries TRBV21-1 and TRBJ2-4; the table's D call, TRBD2, was not checked against the DNA. TRBV21-1 is tagged as a pseudogene. The CDR3 spans 16 residues.

Only one count was recorded for this clone. The V gene is TRBV30, the J gene TRBJ1-5, with D possibly matching TRBD1 (5 bases). This CDR3 spans 16 amino acids. The V gene's germline CDR1 is GTSNPN and CDR2 SVGIG (reference sequence). Trimming cost V 0 bases and J 3 bases, with 15 bases left between them. DNA of the CDR3: TGTGCCTGGAGTGTAAGGGGAGGGCTGTTCAATCAGCCCCAGCATTTT. Translated: CAWSVRGGLFNQPQHF.

The J gene is TRBJ2-7, the V gene TRBV14; 7 nucleotides align to TRBD1. The CDR3 is 13 residues long. Trimming removed 3 bases from V and 1 base from J; junction bases left unmatched: 0. Germline V gene data show CDR1 as SGHDN and CDR2 as FVKESK. This CDR3 is CASSQTGSYEQYF. CDR3 nucleotides: TGTGCCAGCAGCCAGACAGGGTCCTACGAGCAGTACTTC. Filled out from reference TRBV14 and TRBJ2-7, the complete variable domain reads EAGVTQFPSHSVIEKGQTVTLRCDPISGHDNLYWYRRVMGKEIKFLLHFVKESKQDESGMPNNRFLAERTGGTYSTLKVQPAELEDSGVYFCASSQTGSYEQYFGPGTRLTVT.

The chain combines TRBV5-4 with TRBJ1-2; D possibly corresponds to TRBD1 (5 bases). Germline CDR1 and CDR2: SGHNT and YYREEE (reference sequence). V dropped 0 bases and J dropped 4 bases, with 7 bases sitting between them. This CDR3 spans 13 amino acids. Written as DNA, the CDR3 is TGTGCCAGCAGCTTGGGACAGAGCTATGGCTACACCTTC. Translating it yields CASSLGQSYGYTF.

The J gene is TRBJ2-7, the V gene TRBV19, with 12 bases aligning to TRBD2. J lost 3 bases, V lost 3 bases, and 3 bases had no gene match. There are 15 residues in the CDR3. The germline CDR1 and CDR2 sequences are LNHDA and SQIVND (reference sequence). The CDR3 reads CASSILGLAGYEQYF. CDR3 nucleotide sequence: TGTGCCAGTAGTATCCTGGGACTAGCGGGCTACGAGCAGTACTTC.

This clone was seen once. The rearrangement links TRBV7-8 to TRBJ2-7; D call uncertain. With 2 bases removed from V and 2 bases from J, the gap between germline ends came to 13 bases. The length of the CDR3 is 15 residues. Germline-derived CDR1 and CDR2 are SGHVS and FQNEAQ. Here the CDR3 DNA reads TGTGCCAGCAGCTTAAGCAACTTACCTACCTACGAGCAGTACTTC. Protein sequence: CASSLSNLPTYEQYF.

CDR3 amino acids: CASSLVNSPVSYEQYF. Here the CDR3 DNA reads TGTGCCAGCAGCTTAGTAAACAGCCCGGTATCCTACGAGCAGTACTTC. This chain connects TRBV11-2 to TRBJ2-7, with D unresolved. The CDR3 has 16 amino acids. Looked up from germline, CDR1 is SGHAT and CDR2 is FQNNGV. Trimming took 1 base from V and 1 from J, leaving 14 bases between them.

This chain connects TRBV28 to TRBJ2-1; 13 nucleotides line up with TRBD2. The trim removed 2 bases at V and 0 bases at J, leaving 10 bases unmatched. CDR3 length: 20 amino acids. The germline gives CDR1 MDHEN, CDR2 SYDVKM. DNA for the CDR3: TGTGCCAGCAGTTTACGTCGAGGACTAGCGGGGGAAAGCTCCTACAATGAGCAGTTCTTC. This translates into CASSLRRGLAGESSYNEQFF.

V and J are TRBV7-9 and TRBJ2-5, with no clear D. Trimming cost V 5 bases and J 5 bases, with 12 bases left between them. There are 13 residues in the CDR3. CDR1 and CDR2 (germline): SEHNR, FQNEAQ (reference sequence). The chain's CDR3 is CASSLSVLETQYF. CDR3 bases: TGTGCCAGCAGCCTCAGCGTCCTGGAGACCCAGTACTTC.

A remark on this clone: Other DNA sequences in the sample encode the same CDR3. V is TRBV27 and J is TRBJ2-7; D gene unclear. V was trimmed by 2 bases and J by 2 bases, leaving 7 bases between them. The CDR3 contains 13 residues. Germline loops: CDR1 MNHEY, CDR2 SMNVEV (reference sequence). DNA of the CDR3: TGTGCCAGCAGTTTAGGCCAGACCTACGAGCAGTACTTC. Its translation: CASSLGQTYEQYF.

The chain uses TRBV30 and TRBJ1-1; tentatively, D is TRBD1 (6 bases). V shed 1 base and J shed 5 bases, with 20 bases lying between them. Looked up from germline, CDR1 is GTSNPN and CDR2 is SVGIG (reference sequence). The CDR3 spans 16 residues. The CDR3 DNA sequence: TGTGCCTGGAGTGGAACAGGGCGGGGGTTCGGGACTGAAGCTTTCTTT. It translates to CAWSGTGRGFGTEAFF.

This clone was picked up one time. This rearrangement joins TRBV6-1 to TRBJ2-7, with D possibly TRBD1 on 5 matching bases. The CDR3 runs 12 residues. Trimming removed 8 bases at V and 3 bases at J, with 11 bases between. Germline lookup yields CDR1 MNHNS and CDR2 SASEGT. CDR3 residues: CASPGQGYEQYF. The CDR3 bases are TGTGCCAGCCCCGGGCAGGGCTACGAGCAGTACTTC.

The chain employs TRBV14 and TRBJ1-1; possibly TRBD1 for D (5 bases). The germline V gene has CDR1 SGHDN and CDR2 FVKESK. Trimming removed 6 bases from V and 0 bases from J, with 11 bases in between. CDR3 size: 14 residues. The CDR3 nucleotides are TGTGCCAGCAGTCACAGGAGTCTGAACACTGAAGCTTTCTTT. Translated, it gives CASSHRSLNTEAFF.

The CDR3 nucleotides read TGTGCCAGCAGTTTAGACAGCTCCTACGAGCAGTACTTC. Amino acid sequence: CASSLDSSYEQYF. The V call is TRBV27, the J call TRBJ2-7; the D gene is possibly TRBD1 (5 bases). Trimming cost V 2 bases and J 0 bases, with 5 bases left between them. This CDR3 spans 13 amino acids. Per the germline V gene, CDR1 is MNHEY and CDR2 is SMNVEV (reference sequence).